This is a list of T cell receptor beta chains from one sample in a study of a mutant IDH1 vaccine in newly diagnosed glioma. The data were produced by immunoSEQ multiplex PCR, yet TCRdb's version contains in-frame clones alone and is incomplete. The sample has about 40,000 clones, approximately 90% seen once. Which antigens these TCRs recognize remains unknown. The specimen comprised PBMCs, sampled from a glioma patient whose treatment included an IDH1 peptide vaccine. The receptors come from a man in his fifties or sixties with glioma. Both conserved end residues are part of each CDR3. D genes are given only for firm matches.

v_gene,d_gene,CDR3aa
TRBV14,.,CASSRPGMNTEAFF
TRBV10-1,TRBD1,CASSESRTGNNEQFF
TRBV7-2,.,CASSAQGRTPDGYTF
TRBV19,TRBD2,CASSIEAGGLTDTQYF
TRBV5-1,.,CASSFRGTNTGELFF
TRBV27,.,CASSFVDTRNTEAFF
TRBV7-2,.,CASSPYSPARNTIYF
TRBV5-1,TRBD2,CASSLEPLASGGNEQFF
TRBV7-3,.,CASSFSRGAGELFF
TRBV7-6,TRBD2,CASSPGGGRTDTQYF
TRBV10-3,TRBD1,CAIRGGAGEKLFF
TRBV5-1,TRBD1,CASSWNPGQNYGYTF
TRBV5-3,TRBD1,CARSLHRGRAGNTIYF